Following are 21 T cell receptor beta chains from one sample sequenced in a study of cytomegalovirus exposure and HLA in healthy donors. Researchers ran the PCR with 60 Vbeta and 13 Jbeta primers. The table came from immunoSEQ multiplex PCR; TCRdb's copy has only in-frame clones and leaves some out. The sample has about 130,000 clones; over 60% are singletons. The material sequenced was PBMCs. These receptors all come from a man between 45 and 60 years old in good health and CMV-seronegative.

The chain carries TRBV5-1 and TRBJ2-2; D perhaps matches TRBD1 (5 bases). Germline V gene data show CDR1 as SGHRS and CDR2 as YFSETQ. Trimming pared 0 bases from V and 5 bases from J, leaving 11 bases between. The CDR3 covers 15 residues. In DNA, the CDR3 is TGCGCCAGCAGCTTGGTTCCAGGGCGGACCGGGGAGCTGTTTTTT. It translates to CASSLVPGRTGELFF.

This chain uses TRBV2 with TRBJ2-3; the match to TRBD2 covers 8 bases. Per germline, CDR1 SNHLY and CDR2 FYNNEI. Germline trimming cut 0 bases from V and 1 base from J; bases unmatched to any gene: 6. The CDR3 length is 17 residues. CDR3 sequence: CASSEAERAGGTDTQYF. In nucleotides, the CDR3 is TGTGCCAGCAGTGAAGCGGAGAGAGCGGGGGGCACAGATACGCAGTATTTT.

This chain uses TRBV5-6 with TRBJ2-5, with 11 bases that match TRBD2. V shed 2 bases and J 4 bases; nucleotides not matched to a gene: 4. Germline CDR1 and CDR2: SGHDT and YYEEEE. The CDR3 consists of 15 residues. CDR3 sequence: CASSFSGGAGETQYF. CDR3 nucleotides: TGTGCCAGCAGCTTTAGCGGGGGGGCGGGAGAGACCCAGTACTTC.

The chain uses TRBV5-1 and TRBJ1-1; D perhaps matches TRBD1 (6 bases). There are 15 residues in the CDR3. The ends were cut back, 0 bases at V and 0 bases at J, with 9 bases in the middle. Looked up from germline, CDR1 is SGHRS and CDR2 is YFSETQ. CDR3 nucleotide sequence: TGCGCCAGCAGCTTGGCGGGGACAATGAACACTGAAGCTTTCTTT. It codes for CASSLAGTMNTEAFF. The variable domain in full, completed from reference TRBV5-1 and TRBJ1-1, reads KAGVTQTPRYLIKTRGQQVTLSCSPISGHRSVSWYQQTPGQGLQFLFEYFSETQRNKGNFPGRFSGRQFSNSRSEMNVSTLELGDSALYLCASSLAGTMNTEAFFGQGTRLTVV.

The chain recombines TRBV2 with TRBJ1-2, with 9 positions matching TRBD1. The CDR3 length is 14 residues. Germline V CDR1 and CDR2: SNHLY, FYNNEI. V trimming: 6 bases; J trimming: 4 bases; junction bases outside the gene matches: 6. The CDR3: CASRRMGQGYGYTF. The CDR3 DNA reads as TGTGCCAGCAGACGAATGGGACAGGGCTATGGCTACACCTTC.

The rearrangement links TRBV10-3 to TRBJ2-1, with D possibly matching TRBD2 (6 bases). Germline CDR1 and CDR2: ENHRY and SYGVKD. The CDR3 consists of 15 residues. Between the trimmed V and J ends, which lost 4 bases and 2 bases, there was a span of 12 bases. The CDR3: CAISATGVTYNEQFF. The CDR3 DNA sequence: TGTGCCATCAGTGCAACGGGGGTAACCTACAATGAGCAGTTCTTC.

The rearrangement joins TRBV5-1 to TRBJ1-1; 9 bases are a match to TRBD1. V trimming: 1 base; J trimming: 1 base; junction bases outside the gene matches: 2. This CDR3 has 15 residues. From germline, CDR1 is SGHRS and CDR2 YFSETQ. Written as DNA, the CDR3 is TGCGCCAGCAGCTTGTCGGGACAGGGGAACACTGAAGCTTTCTTT. Its protein product is CASSLSGQGNTEAFF. The variable domain in full, with the rest retrieved from reference TRBV5-1 and TRBJ1-1, is KAGVTQTPRYLIKTRGQQVTLSCSPISGHRSVSWYQQTPGQGLQFLFEYFSETQRNKGNFPGRFSGRQFSNSRSEMNVSTLELGDSALYLCASSLSGQGNTEAFFGQGTRLTVV.

This clone was observed a handful of times. The chain uses TRBV5-6 and TRBJ2-2, with D perhaps matching TRBD2 (6 bases). V lost 3 bases and J 6 bases, leaving 6 bases between the germline ends. This CDR3 has 12 residues. CDR1 and CDR2 (germline): SGHDT, YYEEEE. The CDR3 DNA follows: TGTGCCAGCAGCTCGGGGGCCGGGGAGCTGTTTTTT. This gives the protein CASSSGAGELFF.

This clone was counted once. CDR3 loop: CASRGGGVWTEQFF. For the CDR3, the DNA is TGTGCCAGCAGGGGCGGGGGGGTGTGGACTGAGCAGTTCTTC. V gene TRBV28 combines with J gene TRBJ2-1, with 9 positions matching TRBD2. V lost 6 bases to trimming and J lost 9 bases; unmatched junction nucleotides: 9. In germline, CDR1 is MDHEN, CDR2 SYDVKM. The CDR3 spans 14 residues.

The chain joins TRBV11-3 to TRBJ2-1, with 8 bases aligning to TRBD2. Germline loops: CDR1 SGHNT, CDR2 YENEEA. The CDR3 consists of 16 residues. V shed 3 bases and J 3 bases; nucleotides not matched to a gene: 7. CDR3 loop: CASSLGLAGHYNEQFF. CDR3 DNA: TGTGCCAGCAGCTTGGGGCTAGCGGGCCACTACAATGAGCAGTTCTTC.

The gene calls are TRBV4-2 and TRBJ1-3; D ambiguous. The V gene's germline CDR1 is LGHNA and CDR2 YNFKEQ. The length of the CDR3 is 17 residues. V lost 1 base to trimming and J lost 0 bases, with 13 bases between them. The DNA of the CDR3 is TGTGCCAGCAGCCAAGTCGGGTGGTCCGGCTCTGGAAACACCATATATTTT. It specifies CASSQVGWSGSGNTIYF.

This chain uses TRBV5-1 with TRBJ2-3; D is perhaps TRBD2 (7 bases). Germline V gene sequence: CDR1 SGHRS, CDR2 YFSETQ. Trimming removed 3 bases from V and 4 bases from J, with 18 bases in between. CDR3 length: 16 amino acids. CDR3 nucleotides: TGCGCCAGCAGCTCCCCAAGGGGGGGGCGGGCAGATACGCAGTATTTT. Translated, it gives CASSSPRGGRADTQYF. The complete variable domain, with remaining parts taken from reference TRBV5-1 and TRBJ2-3, reads KAGVTQTPRYLIKTRGQQVTLSCSPISGHRSVSWYQQTPGQGLQFLFEYFSETQRNKGNFPGRFSGRQFSNSRSEMNVSTLELGDSALYLCASSSPRGGRADTQYFGPGTRLTVL.

CDR3 sequence reads: CASSSTGTPFTLHF. Written as DNA, the CDR3 is TGTGCCAGCAGTTCAACCGGGACACCCTTCACCCTCCACTTT. This chain joins TRBV6-5 and TRBJ1-6; weak D call: TRBD1 (6 bases). The CDR3 runs to 14 residues. V was shortened by 4 bases and J by 14 bases, with 18 bases between the two germline ends. Per the germline V gene, CDR1 is MNHEY and CDR2 is SVGAGI.

V gene TRBV2 combines with J gene TRBJ2-5; D is perhaps TRBD1 (7 bases). Germline V CDR1 and CDR2: SNHLY, FYNNEI. The V and J ends lost 10 bases and 5 bases respectively, with 14 bases between them. This CDR3 has 12 amino acids. The DNA of the CDR3 is TGTGCCACTGCGGGACAGCGGGAGACCCAGTACTTC. This codes for CATAGQRETQYF. Using reference TRBV2 and TRBJ2-5 for the parts outside the CDR3, the full variable domain is EPEVTQTPSHQVTQMGQEVILRCVPISNHLYFYWYRQILGQKVEFLVSFYNNEISEKSEIFDDQFSVERPDGSNFTLKIRSTKLEDSAMYFCATAGQRETQYFGPGTRLLVL.

The chain is built from TRBV2 and TRBJ1-1; 8 bases map to TRBD1. CDR3 length: 14 amino acids. From germline, CDR1 is SNHLY and CDR2 FYNNEI. V lost 6 bases, J lost 5 bases, and 8 bases stayed unmatched. The CDR3 region has the DNA TGTGCCAGCAGCCGCGCCAGGGGGCATACTGAAGCTTTCTTT. It is translated as CASSRARGHTEAFF.

V gene TRBV2 combines with J gene TRBJ2-3; the D gene is possibly TRBD2 (5 bases). Germline CDR1 is SNHLY and CDR2 is FYNNEI. V lost 7 bases and J lost 2, with 13 bases in between. This CDR3 contains 14 residues. The CDR3: CASKREEDTDTQYF. The CDR3 DNA reads as TGTGCCAGCAAACGGGAAGAGGACACAGATACGCAGTATTTT.

V usage is TRBV5-5 and J usage is TRBJ2-5; no clear D gene. Germline V CDR1 and CDR2: SGHKS, YYEKEE (reference sequence). This CDR3 is built from 14 residues. Trimming left V 0 bases short and J 0 bases short, with 6 bases between. DNA of the CDR3: TGTGCCAGCAGCTTGGGCTACGACCAAGAGACCCAGTACTTC. This encodes CASSLGYDQETQYF.

The V gene is TRBV5-8, the J gene TRBJ2-2; D is perhaps TRBD2 (5 bases). The CDR3 contains 15 residues. Germline lookup yields CDR1 SGHTS and CDR2 YDEGEE. V was cut by 0 bases and J by 7 bases, with 13 bases left in between. DNA for the CDR3: TGTGCCAGCAGCTTGGCCGTTAGCGAGGGCGGGGAGCTGTTTTTT. It encodes CASSLAVSEGGELFF.

V is TRBV7-3 and J is TRBJ1-1; D might be TRBD1 (6 bases). The CDR3 has 15 residues. V was trimmed by 0 bases and J by 7 bases, leaving 15 bases between them. Germline V gives CDR1 SGHTA, CDR2 FQGTGA. The CDR3 here is CASSLTPHRESEAFF. CDR3 sequence (DNA): TGTGCCAGCAGCTTAACCCCCCACAGGGAGAGTGAAGCTTTCTTT.

V is TRBV28 and J is TRBJ1-5; D is unclear. Trimming stripped 8 bases from V and 10 bases from J, with 6 bases between. The CDR3 covers 9 residues. Germline lookup yields CDR1 MDHEN and CDR2 SYDVKM. The CDR3 sequence is CASGPPQHF. The DNA of the CDR3 is TGTGCCAGCGGCCCCCCCCAGCATTTT.

This chain connects TRBV27 to TRBJ2-6; D ambiguous. Trimming left V 5 bases short and J 4 bases short, with 12 bases between. CDR3 length: 15 amino acids. Germline V gene sequence: CDR1 MNHEY, CDR2 SMNVEV (reference sequence). This CDR3 is CASSHSRAGANVLTF. For the CDR3, the DNA is TGTGCCAGCAGTCACTCCCGAGCCGGGGCCAACGTCCTGACTTTC.